The 21 T cell receptor beta chains reported below all come from one sample, sequenced in a study of blood T cell repertoires in COVID-19. Measured with immunoSEQ multiplex PCR; TCRdb has only the in-frame clones, and not every one. The sample gives 190,000 or so clones, around nine tenths of which show up once; 2.7% is in the top ten. Source material: peripheral blood. These receptors were collected from a man aged 35 to 55 with active or convalescent COVID-19.

The J gene is TRBJ1-3, the V gene TRBV28, with D maybe TRBD1 (5 bases). Trimming left V 6 bases short and J 0 bases short, with 18 bases between. In germline, CDR1 is MDHEN, CDR2 SYDVKM. The CDR3 runs to 17 residues. CDR3 amino acids: CASSPPGTHSSGNTIYF. The DNA for the CDR3 is TGTGCCAGCAGCCCCCCCGGGACTCACTCCTCTGGAAACACCATATATTTT.

The chain links TRBV6-5 to TRBJ1-2, with 9 bases that match TRBD1. Germline V gives CDR1 MNHEY, CDR2 SVGAGI. CDR3 length: 13 residues. J gave up 4 bases and V 6 bases, and 3 bases lay outside the gene matches. CDR3 region: CASRPTGGYGYTF. For the CDR3, the DNA is TGTGCCAGCAGGCCGACAGGGGGCTATGGCTACACCTTC.

This clone has a single count. This chain links TRBV14 with TRBJ1-2; 7 positions agree with TRBD1. Germline V gene lookup returns CDR1 SGHDN and CDR2 FVKESK. The CDR3 has 15 residues. Germline trimming cut 1 base from V and 8 bases from J; bases unmatched to any gene: 10. The CDR3: CASSQGGNTGVGYTF. Written as DNA, the CDR3 is TGTGCCAGCAGCCAAGGGGGAAACACAGGGGTCGGCTACACCTTC.

The chain joins TRBV7-2 to TRBJ2-5, with 9 bases matching TRBD2. From germline, CDR1 is SGHTA and CDR2 FQGNSA. V shed 5 bases and J 2 bases; nucleotides not matched to a gene: 12. The CDR3 is made up of 17 amino acids. The CDR3 loop is CASSLSLAGSFQETQYF. For the CDR3, the DNA is TGTGCCAGCAGCCTATCTCTAGCGGGGAGCTTTCAAGAGACCCAGTACTTC.

This chain uses TRBV7-8 with TRBJ1-3, with D possibly being TRBD1 (5 bases). Trimming left V 2 bases short and J 3 bases short, with 14 bases between. The CDR3 covers 16 residues. CDR1 and CDR2 (germline): SGHVS, FQNEAQ. The CDR3: CASSLMLGDFGNTIYF. The CDR3 bases are TGTGCCAGCAGCTTAATGCTAGGGGACTTTGGAAACACCATATATTTT.

The V gene is TRBV5-1, the J gene TRBJ2-5; TRBD2 matches at 11 bases. The V gene end was trimmed by 4 bases and the J gene end by 0 bases; junction bases not matched to a gene: 5. The CDR3 spans 16 residues. Germline lookup yields CDR1 SGHRS and CDR2 YFSETQ. This chain's CDR3 is CASSPSTSGDQETQYF. In DNA, the CDR3 is TGCGCCAGCAGCCCCTCGACTAGCGGGGACCAAGAGACCCAGTACTTC.

This clone showed up just once. The V and J genes are TRBV2 and TRBJ2-7, with 8 bases aligning to TRBD1. Germline CDR1 reads SNHLY; CDR2 reads FYNNEI. With V trimmed by 6 bases and J by 4 bases, 14 bases remained unmatched. CDR3 length: 16 residues. The DNA for the CDR3 is TGTGCCAGCAGCGGGCAGGGGGCGCATTCCGCGTACGAGCAGTACTTC. It specifies CASSGQGAHSAYEQYF.

The chain has TRBV5-6 and TRBJ1-5, with TRBD1 as a possible D gene (5 bases). The CDR3 length is 17 residues. Germline CDR1 is SGHDT and CDR2 is YYEEEE. V was pared by 4 bases and J by 1 base, with 18 bases between. CDR3 nucleotide sequence: TGTGCCAGCAGCGCGTCGGGTCGGACACCGAGCAATCAGCCCCAGCATTTT. Translating it yields CASSASGRTPSNQPQHF.

The gene calls are TRBV5-5 and TRBJ2-2; possible D gene TRBD2, 5 bases. The ends were cut back, 0 bases at V and 2 bases at J, with 8 bases in the middle. The germline CDR1 and CDR2 sequences are SGHKS and YYEKEE (reference sequence). CDR3 length: 15 residues. The CDR3 sequence: CASSLGRTNTGELFF. DNA for the CDR3: TGTGCCAGCAGCTTGGGCAGGACTAACACCGGGGAGCTGTTTTTT.

This clone was seen a few times. The chain recombines TRBV5-1 with TRBJ1-3; TRBD1 is a possible D gene (6 bases). Germline V gives CDR1 SGHRS, CDR2 YFSETQ. This CDR3 region has 16 residues. V lost 2 bases, J lost 0 bases, and 12 bases lay in between. For the CDR3, the DNA is TGCGCCAGCAGCTTACGGGGGGCGAGCTCTGGAAACACCATATATTTT. Translating it yields CASSLRGASSGNTIYF.

V is TRBV6-5 and J is TRBJ1-6; tentatively, D is TRBD1 (6 bases). The CDR3 is 13 residues long. From germline, CDR1 is MNHEY and CDR2 SVGAGI. V lost 8 bases and J lost 10, with 15 bases in between. The CDR3 bases are TGTGCCAGCGGACGGACAGAGCAATCACCCCTCCACTTT. Translating it yields CASGRTEQSPLHF.

The rearrangement uses TRBV19 and TRBJ2-3, with D tentatively TRBD2 (6 bases). Germline CDR1 is LNHDA and CDR2 is SQIVND (reference sequence). V lost 5 bases, J lost 0 bases, and 15 bases lay in between. The CDR3 totals 16 residues. The CDR3 sequence: CASSSQDYHSTDTQYF. Written as DNA, the CDR3 is TGTGCCAGTAGTTCCCAGGACTACCACAGCACAGATACGCAGTATTTT.

The gene calls are TRBV11-3 and TRBJ1-3, with a tentative D call TRBD1 (5 bases). The CDR3 contains 13 residues. The germline V and J ends were trimmed by 3 bases and 2 bases, with 5 bases remaining between them. Germline CDR1 and CDR2: SGHNT and YENEEA. In DNA, the CDR3 is TGTGCCAGCAGCTTGGGGCCTGGAAACACCATATATTTT. As protein: CASSLGPGNTIYF.

The chain carries TRBV11-2 and TRBJ2-3; 8 bases align to TRBD1. CDR1 is SGHAT, CDR2 FQNNGV, per germline. The CDR3 sequence is 13 residues long. J gave up 7 bases and V 5 bases, and 5 bases lay outside the gene matches. The CDR3 DNA sequence: TGTGCCAGCAGCGCGGACAGGGAAAATACGCAGTATTTT. Its translation: CASSADRENTQYF.

This rearrangement joins TRBV30 to TRBJ1-6; D is possibly TRBD1 (6 bases). CDR3 length: 14 amino acids. The V gene lost 2 bases and the J gene lost 6 bases, with 11 bases spanning the gap. Looked up from germline, CDR1 is GTSNPN and CDR2 is SVGIG (reference sequence). CDR3 loop: CAWSPGQRNSPLHF. In nucleotides, the CDR3 is TGTGCCTGGAGTCCCGGACAGCGTAATTCACCCCTCCACTTT.

The chain carries TRBV25-1 and TRBJ2-3; TRBD2 matches at 8 bases. This CDR3 contains 15 residues. V was pared by 5 bases and J by 4 bases, with 8 bases of the junction left unmatched. The germline gives CDR1 MGHDK, CDR2 SYGVNS. CDR3 residues: CASSPARGAADTQYF. The CDR3 DNA sequence: TGTGCCAGCAGTCCCGCGCGGGGGGCCGCAGATACGCAGTATTTT. The whole variable domain, filled in from reference TRBV25-1 and TRBJ2-3, reads EADIYQTPRYLVIGTGKKITLECSQTMGHDKMYWYQQDPGMELHLIHYSYGVNSTEKGDLSSESTVSRIRTEHFPLTLESARPSHTSQYLCASSPARGAADTQYFGPGTRLTVL.

This clone was seen only once. The CDR3 nucleotides read TGTGCCAGCAGGGACAAGAACACCTACGAGCAGTACTTC. Encoded protein: CASRDKNTYEQYF. V and J are TRBV12-3 or TRBV12-4 and TRBJ2-7, with D possibly being TRBD1 (5 bases). The CDR3 has 13 amino acids. Trimming pared 6 bases from V and 2 bases from J, leaving 11 bases between.

This clone was seen repeatedly, ten times or more. The chain carries TRBV4-3 and TRBJ2-7; 8 nucleotides match TRBD1. Germline assignment: CDR1 LGHNA and CDR2 YSLEER. V lost 1 base, J lost 5 bases, and 7 bases stayed unmatched. CDR3 length equals 15 residues. The CDR3, as DNA: TGCGCCAGCAGCCAAGCGACGGGACAGGCCCACGAGCAGTACTTC. It translates to CASSQATGQAHEQYF.

J is TRBJ2-5 and V is TRBV5-1; possibly TRBD1 for D (5 bases). The CDR3 length is 14 residues. Germline V CDR1 and CDR2: SGHRS, YFSETQ. V was clipped by 0 bases and J by 5 bases, with 11 bases between them. For the CDR3, the DNA is TGCGCCAGCAGCTTGGGGACCAAGGGGGAGACCCAGTACTTC. It codes for CASSLGTKGETQYF.

The chain joins TRBV5-1 to TRBJ2-7; the match to TRBD2 covers 8 bases. This CDR3 is 17 amino acids long. In germline, CDR1 is SGHRS, CDR2 YFSETQ. J gave up 6 bases and V 0 bases, and 14 bases lay outside the gene matches. CDR3 region: CASSLDPGGLQHGEQYF. The DNA for the CDR3 is TGCGCCAGCAGCTTGGACCCGGGGGGGTTGCAGCACGGCGAGCAGTACTTC.

The rearrangement links TRBV2 to TRBJ2-1; 7 bases are shared with TRBD2. The CDR3 is 13 residues long. The ends lost 6 bases at V and 8 bases at J; junction bases unmatched: 7. Germline CDR1 SNHLY, CDR2 FYNNEI. The CDR3 region is CASSRLADDEQFF. CDR3 coding DNA: TGTGCCAGCAGCCGGCTAGCGGATGATGAGCAGTTCTTC.